These 27 T cell receptor beta chains originate from one sample sequenced in a study of blood T cell repertoires in COVID-19 (dated by TCRdb to about 2020). The protocol used for the library was the immunoSEQ multiplex PCR assay. TCRdb took this table from immuneACCESS and kept in-frame rearrangements with V and J called. Such tables lack part of the clones; where checked against another copy, unresolved V genes explain under half of the gap, and the rest is unexplained. The sample table lists 250,000 to 350,000 clones, just over 85% of them with a count of one. Under 3.5% of the sample lies in the top ten. Sequencing input: peripheral blood. The receptors shown here come from a woman younger than 45 with active or convalescent COVID-19.

V gene TRBV10-3 combines with J gene TRBJ1-2; no definite D call. CDR1 and CDR2 (germline): ENHRY, SYGVKD. The CDR3 sequence is 12 residues long. The germline V and J ends were trimmed by 0 bases and 6 bases, with 5 bases remaining between them. The CDR3, as DNA: TGTGCCATCAGTGAGTCGACAAATGGCTACACCTTC. This sequence encodes CAISESTNGYTF.

The V gene is TRBV5-6, the J gene TRBJ2-7; 7 nucleotides agree with TRBD1. The germline V gene has CDR1 SGHDT and CDR2 YYEEEE. With V trimmed by 4 bases and J by 7 bases, 8 bases remained unmatched. The CDR3 spans 13 residues. CDR3 coding DNA: TGTGCCAGCAGCCGTCAGGGGGTCGAGGAGCAGTACTTC. Translating it yields CASSRQGVEEQYF.

This chain connects TRBV18 to TRBJ1-6; D gene unclear. Germline CDR1 KGHSH, CDR2 LQKENI. This CDR3 has 14 residues. The V gene lost 2 bases and the J gene lost 6 bases, with 8 bases spanning the gap. The CDR3 spells CASSPDTPNSPLHF. The CDR3 bases are TGTGCCAGCTCACCAGACACGCCTAATTCACCCCTCCACTTT.

In its sample, this clone was seen a few times. This chain connects TRBV11-3 to TRBJ1-4; 10 bases align to TRBD1. The V gene end was trimmed by 7 bases and the J gene end by 7 bases; junction bases not matched to a gene: 6. Per germline, CDR1 SGHNT and CDR2 YENEEA. The CDR3 is 14 amino acids. In nucleotides, the CDR3 is TGTGCCAGCATCCCGACAGGGGGCTGTGAAAAACTGTTTTTT. Translating gives CASIPTGGCEKLFF.

The gene calls are TRBV6-4 and TRBJ2-3; 8 bases are shared with TRBD2. The CDR3 is 13 residues long. The junction had 5 bases not matched to a gene; V was cut back by 6 bases and J by 6 bases. CDR1 and CDR2 (germline): MRHNA, SNTAGT. This CDR3 reads CASSGGAKDTQYF. CDR3 coding DNA: TGTGCCAGCAGCGGGGGGGCCAAGGATACGCAGTATTTT.

V is TRBV19 and J is TRBJ1-5; 7 nucleotides match TRBD1. Unmatched junction bases numbered 5, after V lost 1 base and J lost 2 bases. The CDR3 sequence is 16 residues long. Germline CDR1 is LNHDA and CDR2 is SQIVND (reference sequence). The DNA for the CDR3 is TGTGCCAGTAGTATAGGGACAGGTTATGGCAATCAGCCCCAGCATTTT. Translation gives CASSIGTGYGNQPQHF.

The chain joins TRBV5-8 to TRBJ1-3; no clear D gene. V lost 3 bases, J lost 1 base, and 14 bases lay in between. The CDR3 is made up of 16 amino acids. Germline CDR1 reads SGHTS; CDR2 reads YDEGEE. The CDR3 coding sequence is TGTGCCAGCAGCTCACCACGGAGAGATTCTGGAAACACCATATATTTT. Translating it yields CASSSPRRDSGNTIYF. The full variable domain, in which reference TRBV5-8 and TRBJ1-3 provide the parts outside the CDR3, is EAGVTQSPTHLIKTRGQQATLRCSPISGHTSVYWYQQALGLGLQFLLWYDEGEERNRGNFPPRFSGRQFPNYSSELNVNALELEDSALYLCASSSPRRDSGNTIYFGEGSWLTVV.

This clone appeared a single time. The J gene is TRBJ1-6, the V gene TRBV7-3; the D gene is possibly TRBD1 (5 bases). From germline, CDR1 is SGHTA and CDR2 FQGTGA. The CDR3 sequence is 13 residues long. Trimming left V 5 bases short and J 8 bases short, with 10 bases between. The CDR3 coding sequence is TGTGCCAGCAGCACCAGGGTGGATTCACCCCTCCACTTT. This translates into CASSTRVDSPLHF. The variable domain in full, with the rest retrieved from reference TRBV7-3 and TRBJ1-6, is GAGVSQTPSNKVTEKGKYVELRCDPISGHTALYWYRQSLGQGPEFLIYFQGTGAADDSGLPNDRFFAVRPEGSVSTLKIQRTERGDSAVYLCASSTRVDSPLHFGNGTRLTVT.

In DNA form, the CDR3 reads TGTGCCTGGAGTGGGGGACAGAACACCGGGGAGCTGTTTTTT. It encodes CAWSGGQNTGELFF. The rearrangement joins TRBV30 to TRBJ2-2; tentatively, D is TRBD1 (6 bases). Trimming shortened V by 1 base and J by 1 base, and 7 bases separated the two germline ends. The germline CDR1 and CDR2 sequences are GTSNPN and SVGIG (reference sequence). The CDR3 is 14 amino acids.

The chain has TRBV30 and TRBJ2-3; 7 bases are shared with TRBD1. The V gene end was trimmed by 5 bases and the J gene end by 4 bases; junction bases not matched to a gene: 6. CDR1 and CDR2 from the germline V gene are GTSNPN and SVGIG (reference sequence). CDR3 length: 13 amino acids. CDR3 residues: CAWGVQGADTQYF. CDR3 nucleotide sequence: TGTGCCTGGGGCGTCCAGGGGGCAGATACGCAGTATTTT.

J is TRBJ2-5 and V is TRBV24-1, with 7 bases matching TRBD1. The germline V gene encodes CDR1 KGHDR and CDR2 SFDVKD. The CDR3 spans 16 residues. After removal of 5 bases from V and 0 bases from J, the junction contained 8 bases not matched to a gene. The CDR3 here is CATSGNPGQHQETQYF. DNA for the CDR3: TGTGCCACCAGTGGCAACCCGGGACAGCACCAAGAGACCCAGTACTTC.

V gene TRBV7-8 combines with J gene TRBJ1-2; D possibly corresponds to TRBD1 (6 bases). The V and J ends lost 1 base and 5 bases respectively, with 14 bases between them. This CDR3 comprises 15 residues. Germline-derived CDR1 and CDR2 are SGHVS and FQNEAQ. CDR3 region: CASSLVRAGDYGYTF. CDR3 sequence (DNA): TGTGCCAGCAGCTTAGTTAGGGCAGGGGATTATGGCTACACCTTC. Looking up the rest from reference TRBV7-8 and TRBJ1-2 gives the full variable domain: GAGVSQSPRYKVAKRGQDVALRCDPISGHVSLFWYQQALGQGPEFLTYFQNEAQLDKSGLPSDRFFAERPEGSVSTLKIQRTQQEDSAVYLCASSLVRAGDYGYTFGSGTRLTVV.

The CDR3: CASSPTTGVNSPLHF. The CDR3 nucleotides read TGTGCCAGCTCCCCAACGACAGGGGTCAATTCACCCCTCCACTTT. V is TRBV19 and J is TRBJ1-6; TRBD1 agrees at 8 bases. CDR1 is LNHDA and CDR2 is SQIVND in the germline V gene (reference sequence). The CDR3 contains 15 residues. With 9 bases clipped from V and 7 bases from J, the junction kept 11 bases outside the gene matches.

J is TRBJ2-3 and V is TRBV7-2; 9 bases agree with TRBD2. J was trimmed by 5 bases and V by 5 bases; bases with no gene match: 5. Germline-derived CDR1 and CDR2 are SGHTA and FQGNSA. This CDR3 has 14 amino acids. CDR3 nucleotides: TGTGCCAGCAGCCCGAGCGGGGGGCGAGATACGCAGTATTTT. Residues: CASSPSGGRDTQYF.

This clone has just a few counts. The chain links TRBV30 to TRBJ1-2; D not certain. The CDR3 sequence is 12 residues long. V lost 6 bases to trimming and J lost 4 bases, with 12 bases between them. Germline CDR1 is GTSNPN and CDR2 is SVGIG (reference sequence). CDR3 region: CACEGTFYGYTF. The CDR3 nucleotides read TGTGCCTGCGAGGGCACGTTCTATGGCTACACCTTC.

The chain employs TRBV4-2 and TRBJ2-3; TRBD1 agrees at 12 bases. The CDR3 covers 16 residues. Germline V gene data show CDR1 as LGHNA and CDR2 as YNFKEQ. Trimming took 1 base from V and 1 from J; bases not matched to a gene: 0. DNA for the CDR3: TGTGCCAGCAGCCAAGGGGACAGGGGGCGCACAGATACGCAGTATTTT. It specifies CASSQGDRGRTDTQYF.

This sequence joins TRBV27 and TRBJ2-7, with TRBD2 matching 12 bases. Germline assignment: CDR1 MNHEY and CDR2 SMNVEV (reference sequence). The V and J ends lost 5 bases and 2 bases, in that order; junction bases with no gene match: 4. The CDR3 sequence is 15 residues long. The CDR3 is CASSVGLAGTYEQYF. CDR3 nucleotides: TGTGCCAGCAGTGTAGGACTAGCGGGGACCTACGAGCAGTACTTC.

V is TRBV9 and J is TRBJ2-2; tentative D call: TRBD2 (5 bases). V lost 4 bases and J lost 5, with 12 bases in between. The CDR3 is made up of 14 amino acids. The germline CDR1 and CDR2 sequences are SGDLS and YYNGEE. The CDR3 DNA sequence: TGTGCCAGCAGCTCCCGGACGGGGACCGGGGAGCTGTTTTTT. Translating it yields CASSSRTGTGELFF.

V and J are TRBV4-3 and TRBJ2-3; 12 bases map to TRBD1. The CDR3 sequence is 16 residues long. The trim removed 0 bases at V and 6 bases at J, leaving 4 bases unmatched. Germline CDR1 is LGHNA and CDR2 is YSLEER. The CDR3, as DNA: TGCGCCAGCAGCCAAGATGGGACAGGGGGCAGGGATACGCAGTATTTT. Translating gives CASSQDGTGGRDTQYF.

The CDR3 DNA sequence: TGTGCCAGCAGTTCGGAGGCAGGGGGCAATCAGCCCCAGCATTTT. Encoded protein: CASSSEAGGNQPQHF. This rearrangement joins TRBV2 to TRBJ1-5; the D gene is possibly TRBD1 (6 bases). The CDR3 runs to 15 residues. Trimming pared 5 bases from V and 2 bases from J, leaving 13 bases between. In germline, CDR1 is SNHLY, CDR2 FYNNEI. The full variable domain, rest sourced from reference TRBV2 and TRBJ1-5, is EPEVTQTPSHQVTQMGQEVILRCVPISNHLYFYWYRQILGQKVEFLVSFYNNEISEKSEIFDDQFSVERPDGSNFTLKIRSTKLEDSAMYFCASSSEAGGNQPQHFGDGTRLSIL.

The J gene is TRBJ2-7, the V gene TRBV7-8; weak D call: TRBD2 (6 bases). The CDR3 is 12 residues long. The ends were cut back, 5 bases at V and 13 bases at J, with 18 bases in the middle. Germline V gene data show CDR1 as SGHVS and CDR2 as FQNEAQ. As DNA, the CDR3 is TGTGCCAGCAGCCTTAGCACGGGGGATAGTTACTTC. It codes for CASSLSTGDSYF.

The chain joins TRBV1 to TRBJ1-5; the tabulated D call, TRBD1, remains unverified against the DNA. TRBV1 is a known pseudogene. The CDR3 sequence is 16 residues long. The CDR3 nucleotides read TGCACCAGCACCTCTACAGTCGTGGAAGGCAATCAGCCCCAGCATTTT. Translated, it gives CTSTSTVVEGNQPQHF.

This chain links TRBV27 with TRBJ1-4, with a possible D match to TRBD1 (6 bases). Trimming cost V 5 bases and J 4 bases, with 11 bases left between them. Germline values: CDR1 MNHEY, CDR2 SMNVEV (reference sequence). The CDR3 spans 14 residues. CDR3: CASSVQGHNEKLFF. In DNA, the CDR3 is TGTGCCAGCAGTGTACAGGGACATAATGAAAAACTGTTTTTT.

This clone came up a few times. This rearrangement joins TRBV24-1 to TRBJ1-1, with 9 bases identical to TRBD1. Germline V lookup: CDR1 KGHDR, CDR2 SFDVKD. CDR3 length equals 14 residues. J lost 4 bases, V lost 8 bases, and 7 bases had no gene match. The CDR3 region is CATMGQGDSTEAFF. In nucleotides, the CDR3 is TGTGCCACCATGGGACAGGGAGATAGCACTGAAGCTTTCTTT.

This clone was seen only once. The CDR3, as DNA: TGCGCCAGCAGCCCAAAGGGACTGATAACCGGGGAGCTGTTTTTT. Translation: CASSPKGLITGELFF. The chain carries TRBV5-1 and TRBJ2-2; D might be TRBD2 (6 bases). Germline loops: CDR1 SGHRS, CDR2 YFSETQ. The ends were cut back, 4 bases at V and 5 bases at J, with 15 bases in the middle. The CDR3 sequence is 15 residues long. Full variable domain (outside the CDR3, taken from reference TRBV5-1 and TRBJ2-2): KAGVTQTPRYLIKTRGQQVTLSCSPISGHRSVSWYQQTPGQGLQFLFEYFSETQRNKGNFPGRFSGRQFSNSRSEMNVSTLELGDSALYLCASSPKGLITGELFFGEGSRLTVL.

CDR3: CASSTRLAGVQETQYF. The CDR3 DNA is TGTGCCAGCAGCACTCGACTAGCGGGGGTTCAAGAGACCCAGTACTTC. V and J are TRBV5-5 and TRBJ2-5; TRBD2 agrees at 12 bases. The CDR3 is 16 residues long. V was pared by 4 bases and J by 2 bases, with 6 bases of the junction left unmatched. Per germline, CDR1 SGHKS and CDR2 YYEKEE (reference sequence).

The gene calls are TRBV28 and TRBJ2-7, with D possibly being TRBD1 (5 bases). Germline assignment: CDR1 MDHEN and CDR2 SYDVKM. The CDR3 runs 14 residues. V lost 6 bases and J lost 0, with 12 bases in between. The chain's CDR3 is CASRAQESSYEQYF. In DNA, the CDR3 is TGTGCCAGCAGGGCACAGGAGAGCTCCTACGAGCAGTACTTC. The full variable domain, its missing parts supplied by reference TRBV28 and TRBJ2-7, is DVKVTQSSRYLVKRTGEKVFLECVQDMDHENMFWYRQDPGLGLRLIYFSYDVKMKEKGDIPEGYSVSREKKERFSLILESASTNQTSMYLCASRAQESSYEQYFGPGTRLTVT.